This T cell receptor beta chain was found in a study of OX40 agonist ivuxolimab in advanced cancers. Study in general: Partial responses occurred in Three dose-escalation patients, one with hepatocellular carcinoma and two with cutaneous melanoma.

The V end was cut by 5 bases, the J end by 5 bases, with 6 bases between. CDR3 length equals 11 residues. Germline CDR1 and CDR2: MNHNS and SASEGT. Data came from immunoSEQ multiplex PCR; TCRdb stores just in-frame clones and leaves some out. The profile shows around 82,000 clones, 85% to 90% of them singletons. This clonotype originated in an adult with an advanced solid tumor such as melanoma, head and neck, liver or kidney cancer. The specimen was CD4+ or CD8+ T cells sorted from blood, collected in a trial of the OX40 agonist ivuxolimab. The chain combines TRBV6-1 with TRBJ1-1; no clear D. The CDR3 protein is CASSYGTEAFF. The CDR3 DNA reads TGTGCCAGCAGTTACGGGACTGAAGCTTTCTTT.